This T cell receptor beta chain was found in a study of T-cell memory formation after mild COVID-19 (dated by TCRdb to the early 2020s). With regard to the full study: Most TCR sequence clusters were specific to one of the two donors. In a couple of donors, T-cell clones that expanded and contracted after mild COVID-19 were followed by sequencing TCRalpha and TCRbeta repertoires longitudinally. The cohort was made up of two young adult volunteers, one female and one male, who were previously healthy. General conclusions and limits of the study: Contracting CD4+ clones appeared mostly in the CM and EM memory subsets, whereas CD8+ clones were enriched in EMRA. Some responding clones were detected in pre-infection memory, suggesting pre-existing cross-reactive memory T cells joined the SARS-CoV-2 response. Clones contracting from day 15 to 85 had balanced CD4/CD8 phenotypes, while a second wave expanding from day 15 to 37 was biased towards CD4+. Whether the second-wave clones peaking on day 37 were SARS-CoV-2 specific was not confirmed. The study covered only a couple of mild cases, and larger cohorts including severe cases with pre-infection samples were considered necessary.

To note about this clonotype: Its recognized antigen is unknown. One end of the junction fails to match germline, which may point to a read error.

Sequencing used an Illumina NovaSeq 6000. cDNA libraries for TCRalpha and TCRbeta were prepared by 5'RACE using constant-segment primers, with sample barcodes and unique molecular identifiers added. RNA was extracted from every sample with Trizol reagent. Amplification of the libraries took two PCR steps, and the second step added a second sample barcode plus Illumina TruSeq adapters. Libraries were sequenced on an Illumina NovaSeq with 2 x 150 bp paired-end reads. Per the original workflow: The reads were demultiplexed and collapsed into UMI-guided consensus sequences using migec v1.2.7. Using mixcr v2.1.11, the UMI consensuses were aligned to TRA and TRB V and J templates and assembled into clonotypes. Expanded or contracted clonotypes were those called significant by both edgeR and NoisET, with noise models trained on biological replicates. For edgeR calls, a false discovery rate-adjusted p below 0.01 and a log2 fold-change threshold of 1 were applied. PCA with hierarchical clustering of max-normalized trajectories of the 1000 most abundant clonotypes was used as exploratory dynamics analysis. The CD4 or CD8 phenotype of responding clones was assigned using the separately sequenced CD4+ and CD8+ repertoires. TCRdb reprocessing: public reads trimmed at Q25 with fastp, clones called with MiXCR, in-frame beta chains kept. Identical CDR3 protein sequences are pooled into one entry, listed with their most common genes and DNA. The V and J calls come from TCRdb's annotation, not from the publication. The sample profile shows 250,000 to 300,000 distinct CDR3 sequences; around 15% of them were found once. Together, the top ten hold roughly 22% of the sample.

CDR3 length: 14 amino acids, cysteine to phenylalanine. Solely the CDR3 DNA is kept, with 42 bases framed from the first base. CDR1 and CDR2, looked up from the germline V gene, are LGHNA and YSLEER. Ficoll-Paque density gradient centrifugation was the method used to isolate PBMCs. The source of this sequence is a young man who had mild COVID-19 (a few samples of this study predate the infection). The sample titles of this study are shuffled in the database, so cell type and time point are left out; the donor was told from shared clones. The rearrangement combines TRBV4-3 with TRBJ1-2; the central 7 bases match TRBD1. Sample: PBMCs or a T cell subset sorted from them (not recorded which). The DNA sequence is as follows: TGTGCCAGCAGCCCGACAGGGACTAACTATGGCTACACCTTC. This gives the protein CASSPTGTNYGYTF.